The clone carrying this TCR beta chain was found once. Trimming pared 6 bases from V and 0 bases from J, leaving 24 bases between. Germline V lookup: CDR1 LNHDA, CDR2 SQIVND (reference sequence). The CDR3 length is 18 residues. The data are from a study of blood T cell repertoires in COVID-19. Overall study context: Sites across the United States, Italy and Spain contributed samples from acute and convalescent COVID-19.

Authors' processing steps: Amplification of reference gene primers provided the estimated nucleated cell counts. TCRdb's copy holds only in-frame clones and misses some; the assay was immunoSEQ multiplex PCR. V and J calls and clone size are copied from that table; D and trimming were computed from the DNA. The sample includes approximately 12,000 clones, about 90% of them seen just once. The V call is TRBV19, the J call TRBJ2-7; D might be TRBD1 (5 bases). This clonotype was sampled from a woman aged 70-85 years with active COVID-19. The specimen was peripheral blood. CDR3 coding DNA: TGTGCCAGTAGAAGTCTGGGCTCAACAGGAATACTCTCCTACGAGCAGTACTTC. It encodes CASRSLGSTGILSYEQYF.